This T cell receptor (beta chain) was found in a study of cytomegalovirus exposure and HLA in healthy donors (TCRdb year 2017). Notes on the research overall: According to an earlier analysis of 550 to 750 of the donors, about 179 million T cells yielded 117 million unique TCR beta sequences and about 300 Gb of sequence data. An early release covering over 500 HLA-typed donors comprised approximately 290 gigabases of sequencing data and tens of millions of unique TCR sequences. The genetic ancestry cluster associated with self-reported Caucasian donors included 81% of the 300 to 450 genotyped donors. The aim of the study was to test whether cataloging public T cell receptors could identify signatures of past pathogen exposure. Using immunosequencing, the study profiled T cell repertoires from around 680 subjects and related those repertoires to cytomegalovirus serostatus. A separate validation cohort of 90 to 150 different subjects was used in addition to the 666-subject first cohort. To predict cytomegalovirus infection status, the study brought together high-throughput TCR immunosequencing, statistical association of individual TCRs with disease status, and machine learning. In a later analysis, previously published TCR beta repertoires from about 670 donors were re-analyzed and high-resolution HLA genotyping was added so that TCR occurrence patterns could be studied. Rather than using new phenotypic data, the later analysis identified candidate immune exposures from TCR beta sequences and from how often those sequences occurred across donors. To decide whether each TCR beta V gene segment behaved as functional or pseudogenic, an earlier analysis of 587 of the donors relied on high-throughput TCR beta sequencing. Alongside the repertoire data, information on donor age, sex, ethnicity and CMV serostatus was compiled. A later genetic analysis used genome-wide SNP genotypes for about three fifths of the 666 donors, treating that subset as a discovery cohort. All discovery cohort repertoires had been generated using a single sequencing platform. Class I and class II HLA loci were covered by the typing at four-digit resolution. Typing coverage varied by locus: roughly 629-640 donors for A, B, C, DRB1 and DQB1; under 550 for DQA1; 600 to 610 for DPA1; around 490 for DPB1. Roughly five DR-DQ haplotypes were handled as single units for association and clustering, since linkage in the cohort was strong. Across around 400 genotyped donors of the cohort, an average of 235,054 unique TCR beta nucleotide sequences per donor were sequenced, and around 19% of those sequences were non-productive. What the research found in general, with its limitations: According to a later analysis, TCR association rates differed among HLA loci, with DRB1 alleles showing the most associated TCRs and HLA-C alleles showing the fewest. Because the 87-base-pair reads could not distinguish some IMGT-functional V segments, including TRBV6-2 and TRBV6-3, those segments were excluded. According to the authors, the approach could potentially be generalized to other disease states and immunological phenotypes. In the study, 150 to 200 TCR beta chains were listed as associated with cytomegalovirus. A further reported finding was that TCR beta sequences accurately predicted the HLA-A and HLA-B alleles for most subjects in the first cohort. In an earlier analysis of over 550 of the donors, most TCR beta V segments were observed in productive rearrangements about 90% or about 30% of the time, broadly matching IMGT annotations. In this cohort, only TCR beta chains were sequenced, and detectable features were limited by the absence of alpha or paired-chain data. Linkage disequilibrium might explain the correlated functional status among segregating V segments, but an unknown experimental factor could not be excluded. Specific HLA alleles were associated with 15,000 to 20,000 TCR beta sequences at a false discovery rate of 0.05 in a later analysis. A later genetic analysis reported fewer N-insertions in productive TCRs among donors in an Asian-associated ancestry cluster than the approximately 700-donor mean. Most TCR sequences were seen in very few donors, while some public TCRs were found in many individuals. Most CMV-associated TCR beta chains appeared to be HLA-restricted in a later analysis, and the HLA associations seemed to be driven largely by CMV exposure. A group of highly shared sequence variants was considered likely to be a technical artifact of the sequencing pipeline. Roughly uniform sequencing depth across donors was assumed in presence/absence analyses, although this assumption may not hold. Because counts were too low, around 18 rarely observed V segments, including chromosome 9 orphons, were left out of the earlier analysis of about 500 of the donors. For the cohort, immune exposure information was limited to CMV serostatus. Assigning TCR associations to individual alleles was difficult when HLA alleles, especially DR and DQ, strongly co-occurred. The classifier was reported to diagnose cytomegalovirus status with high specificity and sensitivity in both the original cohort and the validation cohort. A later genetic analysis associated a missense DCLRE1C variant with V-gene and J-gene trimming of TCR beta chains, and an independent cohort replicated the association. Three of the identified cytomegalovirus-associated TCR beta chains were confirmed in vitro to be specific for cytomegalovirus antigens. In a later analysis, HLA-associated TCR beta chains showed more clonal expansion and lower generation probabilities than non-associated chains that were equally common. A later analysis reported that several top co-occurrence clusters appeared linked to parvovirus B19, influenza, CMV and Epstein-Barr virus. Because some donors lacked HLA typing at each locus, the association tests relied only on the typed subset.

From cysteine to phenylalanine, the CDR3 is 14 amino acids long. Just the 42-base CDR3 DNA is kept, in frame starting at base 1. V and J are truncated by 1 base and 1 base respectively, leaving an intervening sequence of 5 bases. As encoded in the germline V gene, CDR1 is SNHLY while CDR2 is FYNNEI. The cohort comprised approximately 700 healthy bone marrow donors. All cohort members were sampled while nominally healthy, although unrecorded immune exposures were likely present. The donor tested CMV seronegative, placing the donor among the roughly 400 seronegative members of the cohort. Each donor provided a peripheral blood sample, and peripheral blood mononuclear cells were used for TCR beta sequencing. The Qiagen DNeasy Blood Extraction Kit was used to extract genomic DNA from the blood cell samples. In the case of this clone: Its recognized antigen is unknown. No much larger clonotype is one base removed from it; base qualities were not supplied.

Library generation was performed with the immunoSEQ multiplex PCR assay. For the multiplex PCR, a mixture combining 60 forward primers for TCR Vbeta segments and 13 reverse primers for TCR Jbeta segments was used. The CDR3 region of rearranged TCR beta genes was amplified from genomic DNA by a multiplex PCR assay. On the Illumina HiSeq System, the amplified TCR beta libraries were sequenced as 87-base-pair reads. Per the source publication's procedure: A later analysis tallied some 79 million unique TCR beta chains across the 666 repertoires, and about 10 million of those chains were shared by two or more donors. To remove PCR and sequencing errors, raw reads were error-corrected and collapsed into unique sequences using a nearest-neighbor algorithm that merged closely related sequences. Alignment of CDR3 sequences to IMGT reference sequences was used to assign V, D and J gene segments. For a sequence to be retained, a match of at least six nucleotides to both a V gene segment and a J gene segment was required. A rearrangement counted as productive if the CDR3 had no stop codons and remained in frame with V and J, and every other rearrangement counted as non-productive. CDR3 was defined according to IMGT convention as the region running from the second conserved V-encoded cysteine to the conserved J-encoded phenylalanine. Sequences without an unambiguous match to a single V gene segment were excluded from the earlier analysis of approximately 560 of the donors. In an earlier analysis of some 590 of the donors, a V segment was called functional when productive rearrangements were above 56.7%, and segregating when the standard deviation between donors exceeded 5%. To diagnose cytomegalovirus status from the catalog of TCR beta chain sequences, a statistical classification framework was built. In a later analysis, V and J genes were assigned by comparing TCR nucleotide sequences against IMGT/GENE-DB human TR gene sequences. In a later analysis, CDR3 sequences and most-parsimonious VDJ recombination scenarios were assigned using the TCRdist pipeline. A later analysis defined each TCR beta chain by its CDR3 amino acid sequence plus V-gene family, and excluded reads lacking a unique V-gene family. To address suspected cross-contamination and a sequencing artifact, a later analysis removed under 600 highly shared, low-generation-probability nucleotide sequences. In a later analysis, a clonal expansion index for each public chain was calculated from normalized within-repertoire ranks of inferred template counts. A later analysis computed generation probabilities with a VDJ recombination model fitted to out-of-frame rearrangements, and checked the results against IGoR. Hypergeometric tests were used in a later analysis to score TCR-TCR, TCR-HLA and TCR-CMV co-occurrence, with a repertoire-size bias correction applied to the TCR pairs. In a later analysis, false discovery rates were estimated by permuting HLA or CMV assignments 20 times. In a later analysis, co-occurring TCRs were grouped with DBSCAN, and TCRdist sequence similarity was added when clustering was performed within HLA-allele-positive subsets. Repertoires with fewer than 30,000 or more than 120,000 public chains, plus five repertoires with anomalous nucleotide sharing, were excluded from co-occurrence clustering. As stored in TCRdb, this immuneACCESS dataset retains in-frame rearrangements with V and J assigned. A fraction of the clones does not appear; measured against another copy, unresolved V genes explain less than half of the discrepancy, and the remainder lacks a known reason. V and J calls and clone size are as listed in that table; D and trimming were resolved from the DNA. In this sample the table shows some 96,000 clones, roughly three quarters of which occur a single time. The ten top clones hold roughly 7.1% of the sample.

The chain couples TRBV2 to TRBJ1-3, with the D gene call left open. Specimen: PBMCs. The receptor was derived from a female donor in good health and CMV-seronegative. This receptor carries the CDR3 CASSEGPSGNTIYF. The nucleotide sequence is TGTGCCAGCAGTGAAGGTCCGTCTGGAAACACCATATATTTT.